This T cell receptor beta chain was sequenced during a study of identical twins. The ends lost 3 bases at V and 4 bases at J; junction bases unmatched: 3. The CDR3 is 15 residues long. Looked up from germline, CDR1 is KGHDR and CDR2 is SFDVKD. Unique molecular identifiers were present on the cDNA, which also gained a universal primer site by template switching. TCRdb used MiXCR to reprocess the 5' RACE reads, holding one entry per CDR3 protein. The sample has hundreds of thousands of distinct CDR3 sequences, approximately 9% seen once. Study-wide results and limits: Memory repertoires showed no such pattern, whereas abundant cord blood beta clonotypes carried fewer insertions. Invariant populations such as MAIT and iNKT cells could partly muddle zero-insertion analyses.

The table lists this clonotype with many counts. No antigen is known for it. These data are also associated with another study on yellow fever vaccine responses in identical twins.

The chain joins TRBV24-1 to TRBJ2-1; 9 bases are shared with TRBD2. The sample was PBMCs. The sequence was collected from a woman aged 18-29 years in good health. CDR3 amino acids: CATSDPTSGYNEQFF. DNA of the CDR3: TGTGCCACCAGTGATCCGACTAGCGGATACAATGAGCAGTTCTTC.